This is a list of T cell receptor beta chains from one sample in a study of T cell repertoires in cytomegalovirus infection. TCRdb processed the reads anew with MiXCR; each CDR3 protein has one entry. The sample records 640,000 or so distinct CDR3 sequences, roughly 30% being singletons. Their antigens remain unidentified. The material was cultured PBMCs, obtained from culture after CMV antigen stimulation. Receptor source: a human donor in good health (CMV status not recorded). Some clones in this sample may be carry-over from other donors' samples. The CDR3 runs from the conserved cysteine through the conserved F or W. The D gene is left open where the match is weak. The listing skips clone size in some rows; elsewhere it reads once, few, many or a size class.

D gene,V gene,clone size,J gene,CDR3 protein,CDR3 DNA
TRBD2,TRBV20-1,few,TRBJ2-3,CSARKAGGRTDTQYF,TGCAGTGCTAGGAAAGCGGGAGGCCGCACAGATACGCAGTATTTT
.,TRBV4-3,.,TRBJ2-3,CASSQDHTDTQYF,TGCGCCAGCAGCCAAGACCACACAGATACGCAGTATTTT
.,TRBV7-2,.,TRBJ2-5,CASSRPPNQETQYF,TGTGCCAGCAGCCGACCCCCGAACCAAGAGACCCAGTACTTC
.,TRBV20-1,.,TRBJ1-1,CSASQSRGERTEAFF,TGCAGTGCTAGTCAGAGTCGGGGCGAGCGCACTGAAGCTTTCTTT
.,TRBV27,.,TRBJ2-3,CASSLFGIETDTQYF,TGTGCCAGCAGTTTATTTGGGATTGAGACAGATACGCAGTATTTT
TRBD2,TRBV20-1,.,TRBJ2-1,CSASEAGGPLFYNEQFF,TGCAGTGCTAGCGAGGCGGGAGGGCCTCTTTTTTACAATGAGCAGTTCTTC
.,TRBV20-1,.,TRBJ1-2,CSASQLGGYGYTF,TGCAGTGCTAGCCAGCTGGGGGGCTATGGCTACACCTTC
.,TRBV19,few,TRBJ1-2,CASSIEDGYNYGYTF,TGTGCCAGTAGTATAGAAGACGGATATAACTATGGCTACACCTTC
TRBD1,TRBV6-2/TRBV6-3,.,TRBJ1-2,CASSRDSPNYGYTF,TGTGCCAGCAGCCGGGACAGCCCCAACTATGGCTACACCTTC
TRBD1,TRBV7-2,.,TRBJ1-2,CASSQGNRGNYGYTF,TGTGCCAGCAGCCAAGGGAACAGGGGGAACTATGGCTACACCTTC
.,TRBV4-1,few,TRBJ1-2,CASSQEHLPGVNYGYTF,TGCGCCAGCAGCCAAGAACACCTACCGGGCGTCAACTATGGCTACACCTTC
TRBD2,TRBV10-3,many,TRBJ2-3,CAISESFASGGNTDTQYF,TGTGCCATCAGTGAGTCGTTTGCTAGCGGGGGGAACACAGATACGCAGTATTTT
.,TRBV6-2/TRBV6-3,.,TRBJ2-3,CASGSSGATDTQYF,TGTGCCAGCGGGTCGAGTGGGGCCACAGATACGCAGTATTTT
.,TRBV6-1,few,TRBJ1-6,CASSGRSGNSPLHF,TGTGCCAGCAGCGGGCGTTCCGGGAACTCACCCCTCCACTTT
.,TRBV27,few,TRBJ1-4,CASRSGTANEKLFF,TGTGCCAGCAGATCCGGGACCGCTAATGAAAAACTGTTTTTT
TRBD1,TRBV6-1,.,TRBJ1-5,CASSPRTGWDQPQHF,TGTGCCAGCAGTCCTCGGACAGGGTGGGATCAGCCCCAGCATTTT
.,TRBV11-2,few,TRBJ1-2,CASSLGGSLANYGYTF,TGTGCCAGCAGCTTAGGTGGCAGTCTAGCTAACTATGGCTACACCTTC
.,TRBV6-1,.,TRBJ2-5,CASSEGRLETQYF,TGTGCCAGCAGTGAGGGAAGGCTGGAGACCCAGTACTTC
TRBD1,TRBV6-6,.,TRBJ1-1,CASRGTDIEAFF,TGTGCCAGCAGGGGGACAGACATAGAAGCTTTCTTT
TRBD1,TRBV10-3,.,TRBJ1-1,CAISMDRGYTEAFF,TGTGCCATCAGCATGGACAGGGGGTACACTGAAGCTTTCTTT
.,TRBV28,.,TRBJ2-1,CASKPYAGRVRTDNEQFF,TGTGCCAGCAAACCTTACGCCGGCCGGGTGCGGACCGACAATGAGCAGTTCTTC
.,TRBV7-4,.,TRBJ1-2,CGYGPSGYTF,TGTGGTTATGGCCCTTCTGGCTACACCTTC
TRBD2,TRBV6-8,.,TRBJ2-7,CASSYLASGSYEQYF,TGTGCCAGCAGTTACCTAGCTAGCGGATCCTACGAGCAGTACTTC
TRBD2,TRBV7-8,few,TRBJ2-7,CASSGGGLSSPGSYEQYF,TGTGCCAGCAGCGGCGGGGGACTATCATCCCCGGGATCCTACGAGCAGTACTTC
.,TRBV7-2,.,TRBJ2-3,CASSFGSADTQYF,TGTGCCAGCAGCTTCGGCTCGGCGGATACGCAGTATTTT
.,TRBV7-2,.,TRBJ2-1,CASSLRRGWVEQFF,TGTGCCAGCAGCTTACGCCGGGGGTGGGTTGAGCAGTTCTTC
.,TRBV11-2,few,TRBJ2-1,CASSFLWGPGGEQFF,TGTGCCAGCAGCTTTTTATGGGGGCCCGGGGGTGAGCAGTTCTTC
TRBD2,TRBV20-1,.,TRBJ2-1,CSARREIAGGPVVFF,TGCAGTGCCAGGAGGGAAATAGCGGGGGGGCCAGTTGTTTTCTTC
TRBD2,TRBV6-6,few,TRBJ2-7,CASSSGTSNEQYF,TGTGCCAGCAGTTCCGGGACTAGCAACGAGCAGTACTTC
.,TRBV2,.,TRBJ1-2,CASSESRLTNYGYTF,TGTGCCAGCAGTGAATCCCGGCTTACTAACTATGGCTACACCTTC
TRBD2,TRBV6-1,few,TRBJ2-2,CASIGTSGRVNTGELFF,TGTGCCAGCATCGGGACTAGCGGGAGAGTGAACACCGGGGAGCTGTTTTTT
.,TRBV18,.,TRBJ1-1,CASSQAFGTEAFF,TGTGCCAGCTCACAGGCATTCGGCACTGAAGCTTTCTTT
.,TRBV12-3/TRBV12-4,few,TRBJ2-7,CASTGYGYEQYF,TGTGCCAGCACTGGTTATGGGTACGAGCAGTACTTC
TRBD1,TRBV7-2,many,TRBJ2-5,CASTSGTGYQAQYF,TGTGCCAGCACTTCCGGGACAGGGTATCAGGCCCAGTACTTC
.,TRBV20-1,few,TRBJ2-5,CSPRDTAGETQYF,TGCAGTCCTAGGGACACGGCGGGAGAGACCCAGTACTTC
.,TRBV5-1,.,TRBJ1-2,CASSPNGGEDYGYTF,TGCGCCAGCAGCCCCAACGGCGGGGAAGACTATGGCTACACCTTC
.,TRBV7-6,.,TRBJ2-7,CASSLGTTPYEQYF,TGTGCCAGCAGCTTAGGGACTACCCCCTACGAGCAGTACTTC
.,TRBV7-9,many,TRBJ2-7,CASSPVESLYEQYF,TGTGCCAGCAGCCCCGTGGAGAGCCTCTACGAGCAGTACTTC
.,TRBV15,.,TRBJ2-7,CATSPGTTYEQYF,TGTGCCACCTCACCCGGGACAACCTACGAGCAGTACTTC
TRBD1,TRBV20-1,.,TRBJ1-2,CSAGQGHGYTF,TGCAGTGCTGGACAGGGCCATGGCTACACCTTC
.,TRBV20-1,.,TRBJ2-3,CSARVSQLATDTQYF,TGCAGTGCTAGAGTATCCCAACTCGCCACAGATACGCAGTATTTT
TRBD2,TRBV9,.,TRBJ2-2,CASSGGTSLPGELFF,TGTGCCAGCAGCGGCGGGACTAGCTTACCGGGGGAGCTGTTTTTT
.,TRBV6-6,.,TRBJ1-2,CASSSDNSEGYTF,TGTGCCAGCAGTTCGGACAACTCGGAGGGCTACACCTTC
TRBD2,TRBV18,.,TRBJ2-1,CASSPRNGGALGDEQFF,TGTGCCAGCTCACCACGTAACGGGGGGGCCCTTGGGGATGAGCAGTTCTTC
TRBD2,TRBV7-9,few,TRBJ2-7,CASSLGGSVTYEQYF,TGTGCCAGCAGCTTAGGCGGGAGCGTAACCTACGAGCAGTACTTC
.,TRBV7-4,.,TRBJ2-7,CASSTPTSYEQYF,TGTGCCAGCAGCACCCCGACGTCCTACGAGCAGTACTTC
.,TRBV6-1,few,TRBJ2-7,CASSVGRFYEQYF,TGTGCCAGCAGTGTGGGACGTTTTTACGAGCAGTACTTC
.,TRBV14,.,TRBJ2-2,CASSHKRVFTGELFF,TGTGCCAGCAGCCATAAAAGGGTTTTCACCGGGGAGCTGTTTTTT
TRBD2,TRBV7-2,few,TRBJ2-2,CASSLVASGGNTGELFF,TGTGCCAGCAGCTTAGTCGCGAGCGGGGGTAACACCGGGGAGCTGTTTTTT
TRBD2,TRBV7-2,.,TRBJ2-7,CASSSETSGILYEQYF,TGTGCCAGCAGCTCCGAGACTAGCGGGATTCTCTACGAGCAGTACTTC
.,TRBV20-1,.,TRBJ1-2,CSASIPKDYGYTF,TGCAGTGCCTCAATCCCGAAAGATTATGGCTACACCTTC
.,TRBV7-9,.,TRBJ1-6,CASSSWGGDSPLHF,TGTGCCAGCAGCTCGTGGGGGGGTGATTCACCCCTCCACTTT
.,TRBV2,.,TRBJ1-5,CASSQTYNQPQHF,TGTGCCAGCAGTCAGACATACAATCAGCCCCAGCATTTT
.,TRBV10-3,.,TRBJ2-5,CAISESGGLETQYF,TGTGCCATCAGTGAGTCCGGGGGGCTAGAGACCCAGTACTTC
.,TRBV4-2,.,TRBJ2-6,CASSQEGYRRGVGANVLTF,TGTGCCAGCAGCCAAGAAGGGTACAGGCGAGGGGTAGGGGCCAACGTCCTGACTTTC